These T cell receptor beta chains were read from a single sample in a study of OX40 agonist ivuxolimab in advanced cancers. Libraries were prepared by immunoSEQ multiplex PCR; TCRdb keeps only in-frame clonotypes and omits some of them. The data contain roughly 48,000 clones, roughly 90% of them singletons. Sequencing used CD4+ or CD8+ T cells sorted from blood, obtained in a trial of the OX40 agonist ivuxolimab. The receptor set was obtained from an adult with an advanced solid tumor such as melanoma, head and neck, liver or kidney cancer. Both conserved end residues are part of each CDR3. The D gene is left open where the match is weak. A clone size is listed for some rows: how often the clone was seen (once, few, many), or a class if it is expanded.

>TRBJ2-5|-|TRBV7-6|-
CASSNNQETQYF
TGTGCCAGCAGCAATAACCAAGAGACCCAGTACTTC
>TRBJ2-3|-|TRBV27|-
CASSASTDTQYF
TGTGCCAGCAGCGCCAGCACAGATACGCAGTATTTT
>TRBJ2-5|-|TRBV7-2|-
CASSLGPPGQETQYF
TGTGCCAGCAGCTTAGGACCCCCGGGGCAAGAGACCCAGTACTTC
>TRBJ2-7|once|TRBV7-9|TRBD2
CASSWKAGEHEQYF
TGTGCCAGCAGCTGGAAAGCGGGAGAGCACGAGCAGTACTTC
>TRBJ1-5|-|TRBV18|TRBD1
CASSPTGSQQPQHF
TGTGCCAGCTCACCGACAGGGTCCCAACAGCCCCAGCATTTT
>TRBJ1-4|-|TRBV11-2|-
CASSQPRLGHEKLFF
TGTGCCAGCAGTCAACCGCGGTTGGGGCATGAAAAACTGTTTTTT
>TRBJ1-1|-|TRBV27|TRBD1
CASSPAVDRVVTEAFF
TGTGCCAGCAGTCCCGCCGTTGACAGGGTGGTAACTGAAGCTTTCTTT
>TRBJ2-3|-|TRBV6-5|TRBD1
CASSSKTGGSDTQYF
TGTGCCAGCAGTTCGAAAACAGGGGGTTCAGATACGCAGTATTTT
>TRBJ2-7|-|TRBV27|TRBD1
CASSPETGTGLYEQYF
TGTGCCAGCAGTCCAGAAACCGGGACAGGTCTCTACGAGCAGTACTTC
>TRBJ2-1|-|TRBV2|TRBD2
CASSYGLAGVNEQFF
TGTGCCAGCAGCTACGGACTAGCGGGGGTCAATGAGCAGTTCTTC
>TRBJ2-3|-|TRBV11-2|TRBD2
CASSLFSGIDTDTQYF
TGTGCCAGCAGCCTCTTTAGCGGGATTGACACAGATACGCAGTATTTT
>TRBJ1-5|once|TRBV15|-
CATSGSGYQPQHF
TGTGCCACCAGCGGGTCGGGTTATCAGCCCCAGCATTTT
>TRBJ1-1|-|TRBV6-5|-
CASSPGGGFTEAFF
TGTGCCAGCAGCCCGGGGGGTGGGTTCACTGAAGCTTTCTTT
>TRBJ2-1|-|TRBV6-5|-
CASSYSGADYNEQFF
TGTGCCAGCAGTTACTCAGGGGCCGACTACAATGAGCAGTTCTTC
>TRBJ2-1|-|TRBV7-9|TRBD2
CATTRGGANEQFF
TGTGCCACCACCCGGGGAGGGGCCAATGAGCAGTTCTTC
>TRBJ2-3|-|TRBV27|-
CASSSRGHASTDTQYF
TGTGCCAGCAGTTCCCGAGGACACGCGAGCACAGATACGCAGTATTTT
>TRBJ1-1|-|TRBV19|-
CASSIDRGVEAFF
TGTGCCAGTAGTATAGATAGAGGGGTTGAAGCTTTCTTT
>TRBJ2-1|many|TRBV27|-
CASSAGSNEQFF
TGTGCCAGCTCTGCCGGGTCCAATGAGCAGTTCTTC
>TRBJ2-1|-|TRBV4-1|TRBD2
CASSQGPGLNNEQFF
TGCGCCAGCAGCCAAGGACCGGGACTAAACAATGAGCAGTTCTTC
>TRBJ2-1|-|TRBV4-1|-
CASSQEGIAYNEQFF
TGCGCCAGCAGCCAAGAAGGGATAGCATACAATGAGCAGTTCTTC
>TRBJ2-1|-|TRBV27|-
CASMTGFNEQFF
TGTGCCAGCATGACTGGGTTCAATGAGCAGTTCTTC
>TRBJ2-1|-|TRBV7-9|TRBD2
CASSLAWRTSGNLDEQFF
TGTGCCAGCAGCTTAGCGTGGAGGACTAGCGGGAATTTAGATGAGCAGTTCTTC
>TRBJ2-7|-|TRBV29-1|-
CSVRDVSYEQYF
TGCAGCGTTAGGGACGTCTCCTACGAGCAGTACTTC
>TRBJ2-7|-|TRBV27|TRBD2
CASSISGGAYEQYF
TGTGCCAGCAGTATTAGCGGGGGGGCCTACGAGCAGTACTTC